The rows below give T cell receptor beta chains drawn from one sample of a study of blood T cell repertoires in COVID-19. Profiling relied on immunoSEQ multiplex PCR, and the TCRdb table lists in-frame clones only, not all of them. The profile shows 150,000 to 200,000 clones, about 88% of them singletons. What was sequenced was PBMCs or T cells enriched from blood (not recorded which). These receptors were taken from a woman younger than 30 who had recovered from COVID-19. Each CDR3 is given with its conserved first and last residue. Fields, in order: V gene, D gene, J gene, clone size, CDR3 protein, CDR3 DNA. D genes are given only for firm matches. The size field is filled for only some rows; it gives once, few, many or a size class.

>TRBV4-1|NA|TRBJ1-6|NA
CASSQEPENSPLHF
TGCGCCAGCAGCCAAGAACCGGAGAATTCACCCCTCCACTTT
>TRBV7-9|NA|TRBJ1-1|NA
CASSPIGDTEAFF
TGTGCCAGCAGCCCTATCGGGGACACTGAAGCTTTCTTT
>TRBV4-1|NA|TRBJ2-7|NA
CASSQNSGQYYEQYF
TGCGCCAGCAGCCAAAATTCGGGACAATACTACGAGCAGTACTTC
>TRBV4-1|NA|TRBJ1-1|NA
CASSQDAGIRTEAFF
TGCGCCAGCAGCCAAGATGCGGGGATCCGCACTGAAGCTTTCTTT
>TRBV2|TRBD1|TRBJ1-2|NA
CASNIGQGTPYTF
TGTGCCAGCAACATAGGACAGGGGACTCCCTACACCTTC
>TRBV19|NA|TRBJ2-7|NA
CASRIGISPLWEQYF
TGTGCCAGTCGCATCGGGATCAGCCCCCTTTGGGAGCAGTACTTC
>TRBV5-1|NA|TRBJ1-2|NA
CASSLESYGYTF
TGCGCCAGCAGCTTAGAGTCCTATGGCTACACCTTC
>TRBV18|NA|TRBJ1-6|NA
CASSPEAYNSPLHF
TGTGCCAGCTCACCAGAGGCCTATAATTCACCCCTCCACTTT
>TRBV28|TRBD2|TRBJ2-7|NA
CASSLWASGSYEQYF
TGTGCCAGCAGTTTATGGGCTAGCGGGAGCTACGAGCAGTACTTC
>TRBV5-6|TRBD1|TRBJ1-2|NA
CASTFGTANYGYTF
TGTGCCAGCACCTTTGGGACAGCCAACTATGGCTACACCTTC
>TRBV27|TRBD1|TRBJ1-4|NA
CASSKTGGWEEKLFF
TGTGCCAGCAGTAAAACAGGGGGCTGGGAAGAAAAACTGTTTTTT
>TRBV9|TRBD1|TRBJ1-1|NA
CASSVEGRGHTEAFF
TGTGCCAGCAGCGTAGAGGGCAGGGGGCACACTGAAGCTTTCTTT
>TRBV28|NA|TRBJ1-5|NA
CASSLKQSYSNQPQHF
TGTGCCAGCAGTTTAAAACAGAGTTATAGCAATCAGCCCCAGCATTTT
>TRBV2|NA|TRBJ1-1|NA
CASTPEGGRSTEAFF
TGTGCCAGCACCCCCGAGGGAGGGCGGAGTACTGAAGCTTTCTTT
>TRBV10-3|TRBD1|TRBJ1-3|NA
CAISSRDRAGNTIYF
TGTGCCATCAGCTCTCGGGACAGGGCTGGAAACACCATATATTTT
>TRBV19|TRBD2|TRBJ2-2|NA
CASSIFMTSGSTGELFF
TGTGCCAGTAGTATTTTTATGACTAGCGGGAGCACCGGGGAGCTGTTTTTT
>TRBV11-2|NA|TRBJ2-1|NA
CASSLDPRGSYNEQFF
TGTGCCAGCAGCTTAGACCCCAGGGGCTCCTACAATGAGCAGTTCTTC
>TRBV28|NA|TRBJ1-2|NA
CASSLFQMSKDYGYTF
TGTGCCAGCAGTTTATTTCAGATGTCGAAAGACTATGGCTACACCTTC
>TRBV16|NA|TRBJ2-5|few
CASSLSDSPTKETQYF
TGTGCCAGCAGCCTATCGGACAGCCCAACTAAAGAGACCCAGTACTTC
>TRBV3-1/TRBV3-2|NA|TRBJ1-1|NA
CASSQVPAEAFF
TGTGCCAGCAGCCAAGTCCCGGCTGAAGCTTTCTTT
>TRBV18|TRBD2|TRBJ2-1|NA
CASSPGLAAEQFF
TGTGCCAGCTCACCGGGACTAGCGGCTGAGCAGTTCTTC
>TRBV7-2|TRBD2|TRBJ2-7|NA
CASSDLAGTQYEQYF
TGTGCCAGCAGCGACCTAGCGGGGACCCAATACGAGCAGTACTTC
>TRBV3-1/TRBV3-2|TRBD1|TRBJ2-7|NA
CASSLWGQPRFYEQYF
TGTGCCAGCAGCCTTTGGGGACAGCCCAGATTCTACGAGCAGTACTTC
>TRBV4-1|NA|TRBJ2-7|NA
CASSQVSSSYEQYF
TGCGCCAGCAGCCAAGTGTCCAGCTCCTACGAGCAGTACTTC
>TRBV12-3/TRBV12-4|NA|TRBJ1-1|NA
CASTPLRNTEAFF
TGTGCCAGCACCCCCCTCAGGAACACTGAAGCTTTCTTT
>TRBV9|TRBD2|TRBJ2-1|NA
CASSASGSYLAEQFF
TGTGCCAGCAGCGCTAGCGGGAGTTACTTGGCTGAGCAGTTCTTC
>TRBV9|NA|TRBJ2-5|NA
CASSVGLGETQYF
TGTGCCAGCAGCGTGGGGCTCGGGGAGACCCAGTACTTC
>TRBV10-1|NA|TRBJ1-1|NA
CASRDRPNTEAFF
TGCGCCAGCAGGGACAGACCGAACACTGAAGCTTTCTTT
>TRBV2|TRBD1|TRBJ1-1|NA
CASRADRAPRVGAFF
TGTGCCAGCAGGGCCGACAGGGCCCCAAGAGTCGGAGCTTTCTTT
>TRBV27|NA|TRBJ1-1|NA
CASGRTNTEAFF
TGTGCCAGCGGCAGGACAAACACTGAAGCTTTCTTT